These 31 T cell receptor beta chains originate from one sample sequenced in a study of response to subunit inactivated influenza vaccine. TCRdb redid the calling of the RT-PCR reads with MiXCR, one entry per CDR3 protein. The sample comprises more than 400,000 distinct CDR3 sequences, approximately 10% of which are singletons, and around 12% rests with the top ten. Material: PBMCs from blood, obtained roughly 46 days after vaccination. These receptors all stem from a man aged 50-59 years who received an inactivated influenza vaccine.

This clonotype has at least ten counts. This chain connects TRBV12-3 or TRBV12-4 to TRBJ2-7; 11 bases align to TRBD2. The CDR3 runs to 14 residues. V lost 4 bases, J lost 5 bases, and 4 bases stayed unmatched. The CDR3 reads CASSSSGGTDEQYF. DNA for the CDR3: TGTGCCAGCAGTTCTAGCGGGGGGACGGACGAGCAGTACTTC.

This clonotype was found a few times. This chain links TRBV9 with TRBJ1-1, with D maybe TRBD1 (6 bases). Trimming pared 2 bases from V and 3 bases from J, leaving 8 bases between. This CDR3 region has 13 residues. The V gene's germline CDR1 is SGDLS and CDR2 YYNGEE. CDR3 nucleotides: TGTGCCAGCAGCGTGGGGGGCTACACTGAAGCTTTCTTT. Translation gives CASSVGGYTEAFF.

This clonotype was seen only a few times. The J gene is TRBJ2-1, the V gene TRBV7-8; perhaps TRBD1 as D (5 bases). Trimming left V 2 bases short and J 1 base short, with 24 bases between. CDR3 length: 20 amino acids. Germline-derived CDR1 and CDR2 are SGHVS and FQNEAQ. The DNA for the CDR3 is TGTGCCAGCAGCTTATTTTCGTCAACCGCCAGAGACAGATCCTACAATGAGCAGTTCTTC. It is translated as CASSLFSSTARDRSYNEQFF. Combining the CDR3 with reference TRBV7-8 and TRBJ2-1 gives the whole variable domain GAGVSQSPRYKVAKRGQDVALRCDPISGHVSLFWYQQALGQGPEFLTYFQNEAQLDKSGLPSDRFFAERPEGSVSTLKIQRTQQEDSAVYLCASSLFSSTARDRSYNEQFFGPGTRLTVL.

Only a few counts were recorded for this clonotype. This sequence joins TRBV20-1 and TRBJ2-7; TRBD2 matches 8 bases. This CDR3 region has 15 residues. CDR1 is DFQATT, CDR2 SNEGSKA, per germline (reference sequence). Trimming at V came to 0 bases and at J to 5 bases, leaving 9 bases not matched to a gene. The CDR3 nucleotides read TGCAGTGCTAGAGATCAAGTAAGCGGGAGTAACGAGCAGTACTTC. Amino acid sequence: CSARDQVSGSNEQYF.

Only a few counts were recorded for this clonotype. The chain joins TRBV4-3 to TRBJ2-7, with D perhaps assigned TRBD1 or TRBD2 (5 bases each). Trimming shortened V by 0 bases and J by 7 bases, and 10 bases separated the two germline ends. CDR1 and CDR2 (germline): LGHNA, YSLEER. CDR3 length equals 13 residues. The CDR3 protein is CASSQDQGREQYF. The CDR3 nucleotides are TGCGCCAGCAGCCAAGATCAGGGACGGGAGCAGTACTTC.

The table lists this clonotype with many counts. The chain uses TRBV4-2 and TRBJ1-3, with D unresolved. CDR3 size: 17 residues. V lost 2 bases and J 0 bases, leaving 14 bases between the germline ends. CDR1 LGHNA and CDR2 YNFKEQ come from the germline V gene. CDR3 in amino acids: CASSQRTAGVSGNTIYF. In nucleotides, the CDR3 is TGTGCCAGCAGCCAACGGACGGCTGGCGTCTCTGGAAACACCATATATTTT.

A few counts support this clonotype. The chain links TRBV7-9 to TRBJ1-1, with 8 bases lining up with TRBD1. Looked up from germline, CDR1 is SEHNR and CDR2 is FQNEAQ (reference sequence). The CDR3 contains 13 residues. After removal of 2 bases from V and 12 bases from J, the junction contained 8 bases not matched to a gene. In DNA form, the CDR3 reads TGTGCCAGCAGCTTATCTTGGGACAGGTCGCCTTTCTTT. This encodes CASSLSWDRSPFF.

This clonotype was counted between two and nine times. This sequence joins TRBV29-1 and TRBJ1-2; D is perhaps TRBD1 (6 bases). Germline-derived CDR1 and CDR2 are SQVTM and ANQGSEA. V lost 3 bases to trimming and J lost 7 bases, with 18 bases between them. The CDR3 consists of 14 residues. CDR3 in amino acids: CSVDPPGGRGGYTF. Written as DNA, the CDR3 is TGCAGCGTTGATCCACCTGGGGGGCGTGGTGGCTACACCTTC.

This clonotype was detected many times. DNA of the CDR3: TGCGCCAGCAGCCAAGATCTCCCCCGGGACAGCGGCTATGGCTACACCTTC. This translates into CASSQDLPRDSGYGYTF. This chain connects TRBV4-3 to TRBJ1-2; 7 positions agree with TRBD1. Per the germline V gene, CDR1 is LGHNA and CDR2 is YSLEER. The junction had 11 bases not matched to a gene; V was cut back by 0 bases and J by 4 bases. The CDR3 covers 17 residues.

This clonotype came up many times. This chain uses TRBV9 with TRBJ2-1; D not certain. Germline assignment: CDR1 SGDLS and CDR2 YYNGEE. This CDR3 has 14 residues. The V end was cut by 3 bases, the J end by 2 bases, with 9 bases between. The chain's CDR3 is CASSGPQTYNEQFF. In DNA, the CDR3 is TGTGCCAGCAGCGGGCCCCAGACCTACAATGAGCAGTTCTTC.

This clonotype was detected only a few times. This sequence joins TRBV20-1 and TRBJ2-3; TRBD2 matches at 10 bases. The CDR3 runs 14 residues. V trimming: 6 bases; J trimming: 4 bases; junction bases outside the gene matches: 7. The germline CDR1 and CDR2 sequences are DFQATT and SNEGSKA (reference sequence). The CDR3 DNA is TGCAGTGCGAAACTAGCGGGATTGTCAGATACGCAGTATTTT. Translated: CSAKLAGLSDTQYF.

At least ten counts were recorded for this clonotype. The chain's CDR3 is CSVGLNYEQYF. The CDR3 DNA follows: TGCAGCGTTGGACTCAACTACGAGCAGTACTTC. The J gene is TRBJ2-7, the V gene TRBV29-1; D unclear. V gave up 4 bases and J gave up 3 bases, with 7 bases separating them. Germline loops: CDR1 SQVTM, CDR2 ANQGSEA. CDR3 length: 11 residues.

This clonotype was detected ten times or more. This chain links TRBV24-1 with TRBJ2-3; TRBD2 is a possible D gene (5 bases). CDR1 is KGHDR and CDR2 is SFDVKD in the germline V gene. The CDR3 runs 14 residues. V lost 4 bases and J 0 bases, leaving 7 bases between the germline ends. CDR3 in amino acids: CATSEWTSTDTQYF. CDR3 DNA: TGTGCCACCAGTGAGTGGACTAGCACAGATACGCAGTATTTT.

The chain employs TRBV24-1 and TRBJ2-3, with D perhaps matching TRBD2 (6 bases). CDR1 is KGHDR, CDR2 SFDVKD, per germline. The V end lost 1 base, the J end lost 1 base, and 11 bases lay between the germline ends. The length of the CDR3 is 16 residues. The CDR3 nucleotides are TGTGCCACCAGTGATTTAGGGCGGGGCGGCACAGATACGCAGTATTTT. It is translated as CATSDLGRGGTDTQYF.

The table lists this clonotype with a few counts. This sequence joins TRBV10-1 and TRBJ2-3, with a weak D call TRBD2 (6 bases). Germline V gene sequence: CDR1 WNHNN, CDR2 SYGVQD (reference sequence). The V gene lost 11 bases and the J gene lost 1 base, with 10 bases spanning the gap. The CDR3 totals 12 residues. CDR3 nucleotide sequence: TGCGCCGTCGGGAGTCGCACAGATACGCAGTATTTT. It encodes CAVGSRTDTQYF.

This clonotype has a handful of counts. The chain uses TRBV5-1 and TRBJ1-6; the D is unclear. The germline V gene has CDR1 SGHRS and CDR2 YFSETQ. The CDR3 extends over 16 amino acids. Deletions cut 3 bases from V and 5 bases from J, with 15 bases between. The CDR3 sequence is CASSSRTGTDNSPLHF. In nucleotides, the CDR3 is TGCGCCAGCAGCTCCCGGACGGGAACCGATAATTCACCCCTCCACTTT.

This clonotype was seen ten or more times. The J gene is TRBJ2-7, the V gene TRBV7-9, with TRBD1 as a possible D gene (5 bases). The V gene's germline CDR1 is SEHNR and CDR2 FQNEAQ (reference sequence). The CDR3 contains 16 residues. Trimming pared 0 bases from V and 6 bases from J, leaving 18 bases between. The CDR3 DNA reads as TGTGCCAGCAGCTTAGCGTTTAACAGTGACAGTAGCGAGCAGTACTTC. The encoded protein is CASSLAFNSDSSEQYF.

V and J are TRBV11-2 and TRBJ2-3, with 9 bases lining up with TRBD2. The V gene end was trimmed by 2 bases and the J gene end by 0 bases; junction bases not matched to a gene: 12. The CDR3 spans 19 residues. Germline V gives CDR1 SGHAT, CDR2 FQNNGV. CDR3 DNA: TGTGCCAGCAGCTTATGGTTCGCGGGAGGGATGAGGAGCACAGATACGCAGTATTTT. Its translation is CASSLWFAGGMRSTDTQYF.

This clonotype was counted between two and nine times. The chain is built from TRBV18 and TRBJ2-3; the D is unclear. The germline gives CDR1 KGHSH, CDR2 LQKENI. This CDR3 region has 14 residues. Trimming cost V 4 bases and J 3 bases, with 11 bases left between them. The DNA for the CDR3 is TGTGCCAGCTCACTCCCCCTAGGGACAGATACGCAGTATTTT. Protein product: CASSLPLGTDTQYF.

The V and J genes are TRBV18 and TRBJ2-5, with TRBD2 as a possible D gene (6 bases). Germline CDR1 and CDR2: KGHSH and LQKENI. This CDR3 comprises 15 residues. The V gene lost 3 bases and the J gene lost 3 bases, with 14 bases spanning the gap. This CDR3 is CASSPSSWTKETQYF. Written as DNA, the CDR3 is TGTGCCAGCTCACCCTCGTCCTGGACTAAAGAGACCCAGTACTTC.

This clonotype came up a few times. The chain carries TRBV6-5 and TRBJ2-7, with D possibly TRBD1 on 5 matching bases. V dropped 2 bases and J dropped 3 bases, with 8 bases sitting between them. Germline assignment: CDR1 MNHEY and CDR2 SVGAGI. This CDR3 has 13 residues. The CDR3 reads CASSYGTGYEQYF. The CDR3 DNA sequence: TGTGCCAGCAGTTACGGAACAGGCTACGAGCAGTACTTC.

The V and J genes are TRBV7-2 and TRBJ1-3; D call uncertain. The germline V and J ends were trimmed by 4 bases and 0 bases, with 7 bases remaining between them. Germline CDR1 SGHTA, CDR2 FQGNSA. The length of the CDR3 is 14 residues. The CDR3: CASSSDPSGNTIYF. The CDR3 nucleotides read TGTGCCAGCAGCTCGGACCCCTCTGGAAACACCATATATTTT.

There are a few counts of this clonotype. This chain joins TRBV7-3 and TRBJ2-7; possible D gene TRBD2, 5 bases. V gave up 5 bases and J gave up 2 bases, with 16 bases separating them. There are 15 residues in the CDR3. The V gene's germline CDR1 is SGHTA and CDR2 FQGTGA. CDR3: CASSPMRLAPYEQYF. CDR3 DNA: TGTGCCAGCAGCCCGATGCGGCTAGCTCCCTACGAGCAGTACTTC.

This clonotype was counted a few times. The V call is TRBV28, the J call TRBJ1-2; D ambiguous. V lost 1 base, J lost 7 bases, and 13 bases lay in between. CDR1 and CDR2 from the germline V gene are MDHEN and SYDVKM. CDR3 length: 14 residues. The CDR3 is CASSLSAGERGYTF. CDR3 coding DNA: TGTGCCAGCAGTTTATCCGCAGGCGAACGTGGCTACACCTTC.

The V and J genes are TRBV9 and TRBJ2-1; D is perhaps TRBD2 (6 bases). Germline V gives CDR1 SGDLS, CDR2 YYNGEE. V gave up 5 bases and J gave up 0 bases, with 12 bases separating them. There are 15 residues in the CDR3. The CDR3 DNA reads TGTGCCAGCAGTCGTCTCGGGAGCTCCTACAATGAGCAGTTCTTC. Amino acids: CASSRLGSSYNEQFF.

This clonotype was observed a handful of times. V gene TRBV28 combines with J gene TRBJ2-2; no definite D call. The CDR3 is 12 residues long. V lost 6 bases, J lost 4 bases, and 6 bases lay in between. In germline, CDR1 is MDHEN, CDR2 SYDVKM. As DNA, the CDR3 is TGTGCCAGCAGGCCCTTCACCGGGGAGCTGTTTTTT. Its protein is CASRPFTGELFF.

This clonotype showed up many times. The gene calls are TRBV5-1 and TRBJ2-1; possible D gene TRBD2, 7 bases. The CDR3 has 14 amino acids. V dropped 3 bases and J dropped 10 bases, with 17 bases sitting between them. Germline V gene sequence: CDR1 SGHRS, CDR2 YFSETQ. For the CDR3, the DNA is TGCGCCAGCAGCTCGGGACCACGGGGGGCGGAGCAGTTCTTC. This gives the protein CASSSGPRGAEQFF. The full variable domain, in which reference TRBV5-1 and TRBJ2-1 provide the parts outside the CDR3, is KAGVTQTPRYLIKTRGQQVTLSCSPISGHRSVSWYQQTPGQGLQFLFEYFSETQRNKGNFPGRFSGRQFSNSRSEMNVSTLELGDSALYLCASSSGPRGAEQFFGPGTRLTVL.

This clonotype was counted between two and nine times. V usage is TRBV6-1 and J usage is TRBJ2-1; D is unclear. CDR1 is MNHNS and CDR2 is SASEGT in the germline V gene. V was shortened by 7 bases and J by 4 bases, with 17 bases between the two germline ends. The CDR3 spans 15 residues. CDR3 sequence: CASMTSMGKYNEQFF. The DNA of the CDR3 is TGTGCCAGCATGACCTCCATGGGGAAATACAATGAGCAGTTCTTC.

This clonotype was counted a few times. The chain carries TRBV7-9 and TRBJ2-6; 8 bases match TRBD1. The CDR3 runs 15 residues. V lost 4 bases, J lost 3 bases, and 2 bases stayed unmatched. Germline V gives CDR1 SEHNR, CDR2 FQNEAQ (reference sequence). This CDR3 reads CASSSTGVGANVLTF. The CDR3 DNA sequence: TGTGCCAGCAGCTCGACAGGGGTTGGGGCCAACGTCCTGACTTTC.

V and J are TRBV11-2 and TRBJ2-3; 12 nucleotides align to TRBD2. V lost 7 bases to trimming and J lost 7 bases; unmatched junction nucleotides: 21. This CDR3 contains 19 residues. Germline CDR1 and CDR2: SGHAT and FQNNGV. The CDR3 coding sequence is TGTGCCAGCATACGGGTAGGGGGCAGGGACAGGACTAGCGGGAATACGCAGTATTTT. It specifies CASIRVGGRDRTSGNTQYF.

V gene TRBV27 combines with J gene TRBJ2-1; unclear D gene. Between the trimmed V and J ends, which lost 0 bases and 3 bases, there was a span of 6 bases. Germline CDR1 MNHEY, CDR2 SMNVEV (reference sequence). The CDR3 is 14 amino acids. The CDR3 here is CASSLSPDYNEQFF. Written as DNA, the CDR3 is TGTGCCAGCAGTTTATCGCCGGACTACAATGAGCAGTTCTTC.